The 14 T cell receptor beta chains below come from one sample, sequenced in a study of T cells after yellow fever vaccination. TCRdb called the 5' RACE reads again in MiXCR, with one record for every CDR3 protein. This table holds hundreds of thousands of distinct CDR3 sequences, roughly 8% found once. The sample was PBMCs, taken about 49 days after the first yellow fever vaccination. The receptors were gathered from a man between 18 and 35 years old who received the YFV17D yellow fever vaccine.

The chain is built from TRBV5-1 and TRBJ1-2, with a weak D call TRBD1 (5 bases). V lost 4 bases, J lost 8 bases, and 15 bases lay in between. From germline, CDR1 is SGHRS and CDR2 YFSETQ. The CDR3 runs 13 residues. The CDR3 bases are TGCGCCAGCAGCCAGGGCGCATCGGGGGGCTACACCTTC. Translated: CASSQGASGGYTF.

V and J are TRBV7-9 and TRBJ2-7; D ambiguous. CDR1 is SEHNR, CDR2 FQNEAQ, per germline (reference sequence). Trimming took 1 base from V and 5 from J, leaving 6 bases between them. This CDR3 region has 12 residues. The CDR3 here is CASSLGFHEQYF. CDR3 DNA sequence: TGTGCCAGCAGCTTAGGTTTCCACGAGCAGTACTTC.

The chain links TRBV28 to TRBJ1-1; TRBD1 matches 8 bases. The germline V gene encodes CDR1 MDHEN and CDR2 SYDVKM. With 6 bases clipped from V and 3 bases from J, the junction kept 6 bases outside the gene matches. The CDR3 is 14 residues long. CDR3 in DNA: TGTGCCAGCAGACCACCGACAGGGGACACTGAAGCTTTCTTT. Protein sequence: CASRPPTGDTEAFF.

The rearrangement joins TRBV6-1 to TRBJ2-5; perhaps D is TRBD1 or TRBD2 (5 bases each). The CDR3 is made up of 15 amino acids. V lost 6 bases to trimming and J lost 4 bases, with 18 bases between them. Looked up from germline, CDR1 is MNHNS and CDR2 is SASEGT. The CDR3 DNA follows: TGTGCCAGCAGAAAATCGGGGCTGACGAGAGAGACCCAGTACTTC. Encoded protein: CASRKSGLTRETQYF.

The table lists this clonotype with a few counts. The V gene is TRBV27, the J gene TRBJ1-1; unclear D gene. The germline CDR1 and CDR2 sequences are MNHEY and SMNVEV (reference sequence). Trimming took off 5 bases at V and 4 bases at J, with 11 bases between the two ends. The CDR3 runs 13 residues. In DNA, the CDR3 is TGTGCCAGCAGTCCGGCAGGTGTCACTGAAGCTTTCTTT. This sequence encodes CASSPAGVTEAFF.

The chain uses TRBV12-3 or TRBV12-4 and TRBJ1-2, with D maybe TRBD1 (5 bases). The germline V and J ends were trimmed by 7 bases and 8 bases, with 17 bases remaining between them. The CDR3 length is 13 residues. This chain's CDR3 is CASTPWGTTGYTF. The CDR3 DNA sequence: TGTGCCAGCACCCCATGGGGGACGACGGGCTACACCTTC.

The CDR3 region has the DNA TGCAGCGTTGAATCGACTAGCGGGGGTTTCCGCACAGATACGCAGTATTTT. It encodes CSVESTSGGFRTDTQYF. The chain has TRBV29-1 and TRBJ2-3; 12 bases match TRBD2. This CDR3 contains 17 residues. Germline CDR1 SQVTM, CDR2 ANQGSEA. The ends lost 2 bases at V and 1 base at J; junction bases unmatched: 7.

This clonotype showed up just a few times. This chain connects TRBV30 to TRBJ1-1; TRBD1 is a possible D gene (5 bases). Germline-derived CDR1 and CDR2 are GTSNPN and SVGIG (reference sequence). V was trimmed by 3 bases and J by 11 bases, leaving 25 bases between them. The CDR3 runs to 15 residues. The CDR3 bases are TGTGCCTGGAGCCCAATGGGGGATCTAAGGCCCTCCGCTTTCTTT. It codes for CAWSPMGDLRPSAFF. Supplemented by reference TRBV30 and TRBJ1-1, the full variable domain reads SQTIHQWPATLVQPVGSPLSLECTVEGTSNPNLYWYRQAAGRGLQLLFYSVGIGQISSEVPQNLSASRPQDRQFILSSKKLLLSDSGFYLCAWSPMGDLRPSAFFGQGTRLTVV.

This clonotype came up a few times. The chain uses TRBV12-3 or TRBV12-4 and TRBJ1-1, with D unresolved. The CDR3 is made up of 13 amino acids. Trimming took 10 bases from V and 1 from J, leaving 13 bases between them. The CDR3 sequence is CATSTLPNTEAFF. The CDR3 coding sequence is TGTGCCACCTCGACCCTCCCGAACACTGAAGCTTTCTTT.

The sample holds a few counts of this clonotype. J is TRBJ2-7 and V is TRBV9, with D perhaps being TRBD1 or TRBD2 (5 bases each). V dropped 4 bases and J dropped 4 bases, with 15 bases sitting between them. This CDR3 contains 14 residues. Germline-derived CDR1 and CDR2 are SGDLS and YYNGEE. The DNA for the CDR3 is TGTGCCAGCAGCTCCCGGGACGGCCTATACGAGCAGTACTTC. Translating gives CASSSRDGLYEQYF.

This clonotype was picked up a small number of times. The chain recombines TRBV7-2 with TRBJ2-5; D unresolved. Germline-derived CDR1 and CDR2 are SGHTA and FQGNSA. This CDR3 is 13 amino acids long. Trimming took off 1 base at V and 3 bases at J, with 6 bases between the two ends. The CDR3 loop is CASSLVREETQYF. CDR3 in DNA: TGTGCCAGCAGCTTAGTTCGAGAAGAGACCCAGTACTTC.

V and J are TRBV2 and TRBJ1-1; D is undetermined. V gave up 3 bases and J gave up 4 bases, with 12 bases separating them. The CDR3 loop spans 14 amino acids. Germline CDR1 SNHLY, CDR2 FYNNEI. The CDR3 sequence: CASSEGFGSTEAFF. The CDR3 DNA reads TGTGCCAGCAGTGAGGGGTTCGGGAGCACTGAAGCTTTCTTT.

This chain joins TRBV19 and TRBJ2-5; TRBD2 aligns across 11 bases. From germline, CDR1 is LNHDA and CDR2 SQIVND (reference sequence). The V and J ends lost 9 bases and 2 bases, in that order; junction bases with no gene match: 5. The CDR3 is 14 residues long. The chain's CDR3 is CASPPSGRQETQYF. For the CDR3, the DNA is TGTGCCAGCCCCCCTAGCGGGAGGCAAGAGACCCAGTACTTC.

A few counts support this clonotype. The chain joins TRBV20-1 to TRBJ2-5, with 7 bases lining up with TRBD2. V shed 4 bases, J shed 4 bases, and the junction held 9 bases outside the gene matches. The CDR3 runs 14 residues. Germline loops: CDR1 DFQATT, CDR2 SNEGSKA (reference sequence). CDR3 sequence: CSATSGAQLETQYF. The CDR3 coding sequence is TGCAGTGCTACCAGCGGGGCGCAACTAGAGACCCAGTACTTC.